The 21 T cell receptor beta chains reported below all come from one sample, sequenced in a study of shared T cell receptors in the human thymus. Using immunoSEQ multiplex PCR, the repertoire was profiled, and TCRdb retains in-frame clones only, with some absent. Of 630,000 or so clones listed, 80% to 90% are singletons. These same data were also listed under a study on human thymus T cells.

Specimen: thymocytes. These receptors originate from a boy younger than two with a congenital heart defect.

The V and J genes are TRBV28 and TRBJ2-7, with 8 bases matching TRBD1. This CDR3 contains 13 residues. V shed 7 bases, J shed 2 bases, and the junction held 4 bases outside the gene matches. Per germline, CDR1 MDHEN and CDR2 SYDVKM. CDR3 residues: CASIGQGTYEQYF. Written as DNA, the CDR3 is TGTGCCAGCATCGGACAGGGCACCTACGAGCAGTACTTC.

The chain recombines TRBV27 with TRBJ2-3; D possibly corresponds to TRBD1 (6 bases). V was trimmed by 6 bases and J by 2 bases, leaving 15 bases between them. The CDR3 length is 15 residues. CDR1 is MNHEY and CDR2 is SMNVEV in the germline V gene (reference sequence). Here the CDR3 reads CASSPQGNDTDTQYF. The CDR3 coding sequence is TGTGCCAGCAGCCCTCAGGGGAACGACACAGATACGCAGTATTTT.

The chain has TRBV19 and TRBJ2-3; TRBD2 agrees at 10 bases. Germline-derived CDR1 and CDR2 are LNHDA and SQIVND (reference sequence). V lost 6 bases, J lost 5 bases, and 8 bases stayed unmatched. The CDR3 is 15 amino acids. The CDR3 loop reads CASRNSGGPGDTQYF. In nucleotides, the CDR3 is TGTGCCAGTAGGAATAGCGGGGGGCCTGGAGATACGCAGTATTTT.

The rearrangement links TRBV5-6 to TRBJ2-1; TRBD2 aligns across 11 bases. The CDR3 extends over 16 amino acids. V dropped 1 base and J dropped 7; count of bases not matched to a gene: 7. CDR1 is SGHDT, CDR2 YYEEEE, per germline. The CDR3 sequence is CASSLRARLAGNEQFF. The CDR3 nucleotides read TGTGCCAGCAGCTTGAGGGCGAGACTAGCGGGGAATGAGCAGTTCTTC. The full variable domain, rest sourced from reference TRBV5-6 and TRBJ2-1, is DAGVTQSPTHLIKTRGQQVTLRCSPKSGHDTVSWYQQALGQGPQFIFQYYEEEERQRGNFPDRFSGHQFPNYSSELNVNALLLGDSALYLCASSLRARLAGNEQFFGPGTRLTVL.

The V and J genes are TRBV9 and TRBJ2-5, with 10 bases aligning to TRBD1. V trimming: 0 bases; J trimming: 5 bases; junction bases outside the gene matches: 4. The germline gives CDR1 SGDLS, CDR2 YYNGEE. This CDR3 is built from 15 residues. Here the CDR3 DNA reads TGTGCCAGCAGCGTAGGGACAGGGGGAAAGGAGACCCAGTACTTC. It translates to CASSVGTGGKETQYF.

V usage is TRBV27 and J usage is TRBJ2-1; D ambiguous. V dropped 3 bases and J dropped 6 bases, with 6 bases sitting between them. The CDR3 totals 12 residues. Germline CDR1 reads MNHEY; CDR2 reads SMNVEV (reference sequence). Here the CDR3 DNA reads TGTGCCAGCAGTTTTTCGGGCAATGAGCAGTTCTTC. It yields the protein CASSFSGNEQFF.

A word on this clone: Other DNA sequences in the sample encode the same CDR3. The chain carries TRBV7-8 and TRBJ1-6; tentative D call: TRBD1 (6 bases). Germline values: CDR1 SGHVS, CDR2 FQNEAQ. With 4 bases removed from V and 10 bases from J, the gap between germline ends came to 17 bases. CDR3 length equals 15 residues. CDR3 nucleotide sequence: TGTGCCAGCAGCTCGTGGGACATGAGGAGATCACCCCTCCACTTT. As protein: CASSSWDMRRSPLHF.

The chain carries TRBV11-3 and TRBJ1-3, with unresolved D. Germline lookup yields CDR1 SGHNT and CDR2 YENEEA. Between the trimmed V and J ends, which lost 3 bases and 1 base, there was a span of 7 bases. The CDR3 contains 14 residues. As DNA, the CDR3 is TGTGCCAGCAGCTTCGGGGATTCTGGAAACACCATATATTTT. Its protein is CASSFGDSGNTIYF. The whole variable domain, remainder taken from reference TRBV11-3 and TRBJ1-3, is EAGVVQSPRYKIIEKKQPVAFWCNPISGHNTLYWYLQNLGQGPELLIRYENEEAVDDSQLPKDRFSAERLKGVDSTLKIQPAELGDSAVYLCASSFGDSGNTIYFGEGSWLTVV.

The chain couples TRBV7-2 to TRBJ1-3; possible D gene TRBD1, 6 bases. Germline CDR1 and CDR2: SGHTA and FQGNSA. The CDR3 loop spans 15 amino acids. Trimming removed 5 bases from V and 2 bases from J, with 13 bases in between. The CDR3: CASSTTTGTGNTIYF. In DNA, the CDR3 is TGTGCCAGCAGCACTACGACAGGAACTGGAAACACCATATATTTT.

This clone was seen just once. The chain combines TRBV19 with TRBJ1-5; D gene uncertain. From germline, CDR1 is LNHDA and CDR2 SQIVND (reference sequence). Trimming pared 0 bases from V and 7 bases from J, leaving 10 bases between. The CDR3 runs 14 residues. CDR3 in amino acids: CASSIDWARQPQHF. The DNA for the CDR3 is TGTGCCAGTAGTATAGATTGGGCGAGACAGCCCCAGCATTTT.

In the case of this clone: The same CDR3 is also encoded by other DNA sequences in this sample. In DNA, the CDR3 is TGCGCCAGCAGCTTGGGACTAGGGGCCTACGAGCAGTACTTC. Its translation: CASSLGLGAYEQYF. The chain has TRBV5-1 and TRBJ2-7, with a weak D call TRBD2 (6 bases). CDR3 length: 14 residues. The germline gives CDR1 SGHRS, CDR2 YFSETQ. Trimming removed 0 bases at V and 2 bases at J, with 9 bases between.

The rearrangement links TRBV9 to TRBJ2-3; 11 positions match TRBD2. The CDR3 loop spans 18 amino acids. Germline lookup yields CDR1 SGDLS and CDR2 YYNGEE. Germline trimming cut 2 bases from V and 0 bases from J; bases unmatched to any gene: 8. The CDR3 spells CASSVGTSGNTSTDTQYF. CDR3 nucleotide sequence: TGTGCCAGCAGCGTCGGGACTAGCGGAAATACTAGCACAGATACGCAGTATTTT.

The J gene is TRBJ1-1, the V gene TRBV4-1; D is unclear. Germline V gene sequence: CDR1 MGHRA, CDR2 YSYEKL. Trimming pared 2 bases from V and 1 base from J, leaving 5 bases between. This CDR3 has 13 residues. The CDR3 here is CASSQRENTEAFF. CDR3 bases: TGCGCCAGCAGCCAACGAGAGAACACTGAAGCTTTCTTT.

This chain uses TRBV5-1 with TRBJ2-3; 7 bases line up with TRBD1. Germline CDR1 reads SGHRS; CDR2 reads YFSETQ. CDR3 length equals 14 residues. The V gene end was trimmed by 4 bases and the J gene end by 3 bases; junction bases not matched to a gene: 5. In DNA, the CDR3 is TGCGCCAGCAGCCAAATACAGGGGACAGATACGCAGTATTTT. This sequence encodes CASSQIQGTDTQYF.

The table lists this clone with a count of one. The chain has TRBV19 and TRBJ1-6; maybe TRBD1 (5 bases). V was pared by 0 bases and J by 5 bases, with 20 bases between. The V gene's germline CDR1 is LNHDA and CDR2 SQIVND (reference sequence). The CDR3 sequence is 19 residues long. The CDR3 region has the DNA TGTGCCAGTAGTATAGATCGCAGTGTCAGGGATTTCCATAATTCACCCCTCCACTTT. It encodes CASSIDRSVRDFHNSPLHF.

The gene calls are TRBV4-3 and TRBJ2-7; 7 bases are a match to TRBD2. The CDR3 runs 19 residues. J was trimmed by 7 bases and V by 0 bases; bases with no gene match: 21. Germline V gene lookup returns CDR1 LGHNA and CDR2 YSLEER. The CDR3 loop is CASSQEVPGLVHGPLEQYF. The CDR3 DNA reads as TGCGCCAGCAGCCAAGAGGTCCCCGGACTAGTGCACGGCCCGTTGGAGCAGTACTTC.

V usage is TRBV6-5 and J usage is TRBJ2-1; 7 positions match TRBD1. This CDR3 has 15 residues. CDR1 is MNHEY and CDR2 is SVGAGI in the germline V gene. V lost 7 bases to trimming and J lost 7 bases; unmatched junction nucleotides: 13. The CDR3 reads CASKIETGHRNEQFF. The CDR3 DNA follows: TGTGCCAGCAAAATCGAGACAGGGCATAGGAATGAGCAGTTCTTC.

The CDR3 nucleotides are TGTGCCAGCAGTCCCCAGGGAAATAGCGGGAGGGCCGATACCTACGAGCAGTACTTC. It yields the protein CASSPQGNSGRADTYEQYF. The V gene is TRBV27, the J gene TRBJ2-7; 11 nucleotides align to TRBD2. CDR3 length: 19 amino acids. V lost 5 bases, J lost 2 bases, and 17 bases stayed unmatched. The V gene's germline CDR1 is MNHEY and CDR2 SMNVEV (reference sequence).

The V and J genes are TRBV27 and TRBJ1-3; no firm D call. CDR1 is MNHEY and CDR2 is SMNVEV in the germline V gene (reference sequence). The length of the CDR3 is 13 residues. The V end was cut by 5 bases, the J end by 1 base, with 6 bases between. The CDR3 here is CASSPLSGNTIYF. In nucleotides, the CDR3 is TGTGCCAGCAGTCCCCTATCTGGAAACACCATATATTTT.

This chain links TRBV7-2 with TRBJ2-7; D is undetermined. V was shortened by 0 bases and J by 0 bases, with 24 bases between the two germline ends. Germline V gene lookup returns CDR1 SGHTA and CDR2 FQGNSA. The CDR3 spans 20 residues. The CDR3 DNA sequence: TGTGCCAGCAGCTTAGCTTCCCCCCCTCCGCTAGACTTTCACTCCTACGAGCAGTACTTC. This encodes CASSLASPPPLDFHSYEQYF. The full variable domain, rest sourced from reference TRBV7-2 and TRBJ2-7, is GAGVSQSPSNKVTEKGKDVELRCDPISGHTALYWYRQSLGQGLEFLIYFQGNSAPDKSGLPSDRFSAERTGGSVSTLTIQRTQQEDSAVYLCASSLASPPPLDFHSYEQYFGPGTRLTVT.

V and J are TRBV25-1 and TRBJ1-5; TRBD1 might be the D (6 bases). This CDR3 contains 12 residues. V was clipped by 9 bases and J by 8 bases, with 14 bases between them. Per germline, CDR1 MGHDK and CDR2 SYGVNS. The CDR3 bases are TGTGCCAGTTTAGGGGGTTGGGAGCCCCAGCATTTT. This translates into CASLGGWEPQHF.